These 6 T cell receptor beta chains originate from one sample sequenced in a study of T cells in Graves' hyperthyroidism and ophthalmopathy. TCR beta CDR3 sequences were amplified from RNA transcripts. With the HTBI primer set, the TCR CDR3 went through a first round of RT-PCR. Via MiXCR, TCRdb re-called the multiplex PCR reads, giving one row per CDR3 protein. The data contain approximately 380,000 distinct CDR3 sequences, about 18% of them singletons. The sequenced sample was blood. The source is a man between 18 and 29 years old with Graves' ophthalmopathy.

This clonotype came up many times. The chain combines TRBV20-1 with TRBJ1-1; D is undetermined. V dropped 6 bases and J dropped 4 bases, with 12 bases sitting between them. CDR3 size: 12 residues. From germline, CDR1 is DFQATT and CDR2 SNEGSKA (reference sequence). The CDR3 loop reads CSALVKATEAFF. The DNA of the CDR3 is TGCAGTGCCCTGGTCAAGGCCACTGAAGCTTTCTTT.

This clonotype was counted many times. V and J are TRBV28 and TRBJ2-7, with TRBD2 matching 8 bases. The CDR3 spans 15 residues. The V and J ends lost 5 bases and 0 bases, in that order; junction bases with no gene match: 6. Germline CDR1 reads MDHEN; CDR2 reads SYDVKM. The chain's CDR3 is CASSEFSGISYEQYF. The CDR3 coding sequence is TGTGCCAGCAGTGAGTTTAGCGGGATCTCCTACGAGCAGTACTTC. The full variable domain, with the rest looked up from reference TRBV28 and TRBJ2-7, is DVKVTQSSRYLVKRTGEKVFLECVQDMDHENMFWYRQDPGLGLRLIYFSYDVKMKEKGDIPEGYSVSREKKERFSLILESASTNQTSMYLCASSEFSGISYEQYFGPGTRLTVT.

Many counts were recorded for this clonotype. V gene TRBV28 combines with J gene TRBJ2-7; D unresolved. Per germline, CDR1 MDHEN and CDR2 SYDVKM. This CDR3 has 9 residues. V dropped 10 bases and J dropped 6 bases, with 7 bases sitting between them. In DNA, the CDR3 is TGTGCCACCGGACGCGAGCAGTACTTC. Translation: CATGREQYF.

On this clonotype itself: Compared with germline, one end of the junction differs, possibly owing to a read error. The chain is built from TRBV9 and TRBJ2-2, with TRBD2 identical over 10 bases. CDR1 and CDR2 (germline): SGDLS, YYNGEE. The CDR3 has 15 residues. The chain's CDR3 is CAISVVAGGTGELFF. The CDR3 nucleotides are TGTGCCATCAGCGTAGTAGCGGGGGGCACCGGGGAGCTGTTTTTT. The complete variable domain, with remaining parts taken from reference TRBV9 and TRBJ2-2, reads DSGVTQTPKHLITATGQRVTLRCSPRSGDLSVYWYQQSLDQGLQFLIQYYNGEERAKGNILERFSAQQFPDLHSELNLSSLELGDSALYFCAISVVAGGTGELFFGEGSRLTVL.

This clonotype turned up a few times. V and J are TRBV19 and TRBJ2-3; 7 nucleotides agree with TRBD1. CDR1 is LNHDA, CDR2 SQIVND, per germline (reference sequence). Trimming cost V 3 bases and J 3 bases; bases outside gene matches: 3. CDR3 length: 14 amino acids. The CDR3 sequence is CASSITGETDTQYF. CDR3 nucleotides: TGTGCCAGTAGTATTACAGGGGAAACAGATACGCAGTATTTT.

This clonotype was seen a single time. Relative to the germline gene, one junction end is altered; a read error may explain this. The V and J genes are TRBV11-2 and TRBJ2-2; TRBD1 is a possible D gene (5 bases). The CDR3 spans 15 residues. Germline V gene lookup returns CDR1 SGHAT and CDR2 FQNNGV. The CDR3 DNA reads as TGTGCCAACAGCTTATCAGGGTATCAAAGGGGGGAGCTGTTTTTT. Translating it yields CANSLSGYQRGELFF.